This T cell receptor (delta chain) was recorded in a study of gamma-delta chains in newborns, infants, children (dated by TCRdb to about 2019). For the study in its entirety: According to the study title, microbial exposure causes polyclonal expansion of innate gammadelta T cells right after birth. The study examined the way microbial exposure affected innate gammadelta T cell populations in human newborns right after birth.

The CDR1 and CDR2 encoded by the germline V gene are GEAIGNYY and EKD. Taken from cysteine to phenylalanine, the CDR3 has 16 residues. Just CDR3 DNA is preserved here, 48 bases in frame from base 1. Of note for this clone: The antigen it binds to is not known. The protein in TCRdb stems from a much larger clone and differs at residue 14 from this DNA's translation, likely a read error; here the protein is translated from the DNA.

The reads were generated on an Illumina MiSeq. TCRdb called clones from the public reads with CATT, and repeated DNA sequences were later combined into one row. The sample includes more than 6,500 delta-chain clones, with about 2% observed a single time. The ten largest clones represent roughly 11% of the sample. This receptor was taken from a child who was a newborn, infant or young child, either healthy, febrile or measles-vaccinated (not recorded which). The rearranged chain carries TRDV2 and TRDJ3, with 8 central nucleotides matching TRDD3. The source material was blood. The nucleotide sequence is TGTGCCTGTGACACCTGGGGATACTGGGACACCCGACAGATTTTTTTC. Its protein reads: CACDTWGYWDTRQIFF.